The source of this TCR beta chain is a study of identical twins. Trimming removed 0 bases at V and 2 bases at J, with 11 bases between. The CDR3 runs 15 residues. Via MiXCR, TCRdb re-called the 5' RACE reads, giving one row per CDR3 protein. The sample holds about 1.7 million distinct CDR3 sequences, about 31% seen once. The material sequenced was cord blood. This sequence originates from a newborn girl in good health. This sequence joins TRBV12-3 or TRBV12-4 and TRBJ2-7; D perhaps matches TRBD1 (7 bases). The DNA for the CDR3 is TGTGCCAGCAGTTTAGCGCGGGACAGCCCCTACGAGCAGTACTTC. It specifies CASSLARDSPYEQYF.